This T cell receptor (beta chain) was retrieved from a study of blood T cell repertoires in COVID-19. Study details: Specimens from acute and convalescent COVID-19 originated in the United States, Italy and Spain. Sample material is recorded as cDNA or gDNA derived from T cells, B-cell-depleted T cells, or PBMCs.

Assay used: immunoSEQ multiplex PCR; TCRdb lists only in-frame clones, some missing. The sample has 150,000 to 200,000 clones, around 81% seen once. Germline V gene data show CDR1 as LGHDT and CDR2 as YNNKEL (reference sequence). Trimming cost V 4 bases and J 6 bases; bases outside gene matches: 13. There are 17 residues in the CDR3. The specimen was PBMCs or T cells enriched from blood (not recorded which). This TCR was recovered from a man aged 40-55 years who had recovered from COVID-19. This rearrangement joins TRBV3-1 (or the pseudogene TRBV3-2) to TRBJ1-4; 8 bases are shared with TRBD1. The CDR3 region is CASSRVSGQGGDEKLFF. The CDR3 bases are TGTGCCAGCAGCCGAGTATCCGGACAGGGCGGAGATGAAAAACTGTTTTTT.